The sequence of this T cell receptor beta chain was determined in a study of blood T cell repertoires in COVID-19. Study as a whole: Sample material is recorded as cDNA or gDNA derived from T cells, B-cell-depleted T cells, or PBMCs.

For this clone: One end of the junction is discordant with germline, which a read error may explain.

Only in-frame clones appear in the TCRdb table, and some are missing; sequencing was by immunoSEQ multiplex PCR. There are just under 150,000 clones in the sample; approximately 90% occur only once, and 1.5% to 2% lies in the top ten. The CDR3 runs to 17 residues. Germline CDR1 is MNHNS and CDR2 is SASEGT. The specimen sequenced was peripheral blood. The V call is TRBV6-1, the J call TRBJ2-1; 9 bases align to TRBD1. The receptor was isolated from a human donor in a cohort sampled during active COVID-19. CDR3 region: CASSKAGQGGSYNEQFF. Written as DNA, the CDR3 is TGTGCCAGCAGTAAAGCGGGACAGGGTGGCTCCTACAATGAGCAGTTCTTC.